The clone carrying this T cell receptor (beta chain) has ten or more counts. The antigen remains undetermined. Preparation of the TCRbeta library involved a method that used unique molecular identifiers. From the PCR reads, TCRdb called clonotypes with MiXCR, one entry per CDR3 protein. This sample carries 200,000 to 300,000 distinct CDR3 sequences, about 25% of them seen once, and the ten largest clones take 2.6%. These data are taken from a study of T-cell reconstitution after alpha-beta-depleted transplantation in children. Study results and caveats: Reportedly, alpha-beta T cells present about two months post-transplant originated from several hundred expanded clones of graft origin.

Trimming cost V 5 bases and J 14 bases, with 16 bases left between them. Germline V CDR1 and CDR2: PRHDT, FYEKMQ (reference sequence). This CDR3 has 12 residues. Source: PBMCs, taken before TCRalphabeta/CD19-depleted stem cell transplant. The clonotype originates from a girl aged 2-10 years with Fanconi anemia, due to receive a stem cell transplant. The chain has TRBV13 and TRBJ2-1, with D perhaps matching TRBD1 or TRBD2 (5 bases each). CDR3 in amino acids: CASSKVGVGKFF. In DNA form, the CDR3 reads TGTGCCAGCAGCAAGGTGGGGGTCGGGAAGTTCTTC. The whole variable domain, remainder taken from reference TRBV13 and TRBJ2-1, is AAGVIQSPRHLIKEKRETATLKCYPIPRHDTVYWYQQGPGQDPQFLISFYEKMQSDKGSIPDRFSAQQFSDYHSELNMSSLELGDSALYFCASSKVGVGKFFGPGTRLTVL.